These T cell receptor beta chains were read from a single sample in a study of blood T cell repertoires in COVID-19. Sequencing was performed with immunoSEQ multiplex PCR; in TCRdb, only in-frame clones are kept and a portion is missing. The sample has some 200,000 clones, about 80% seen once. The material sequenced was PBMCs or T cells enriched from blood (not recorded which). The source of these receptors is a man aged 40-55 years who had recovered from COVID-19. Each CDR3 is given with its conserved first and last residue. Fields, in order: D gene, V gene, CDR3 length, CDR3 protein. The D gene is left open where the match is weak.

NA	TRBV5-1	16	CASSHRGGARGTEAFF
NA	TRBV6-5	13	CASSPGDQETQYF
NA	TRBV4-1	15	CASSQDGTGNQPQHF
NA	TRBV9	17	CASSVAAGASTNEKLFF
NA	TRBV7-2	13	CASSLARPPALHF
TRBD1	TRBV7-9	16	CASSLNLGQWGETQYF
NA	TRBV6-5	13	CASSYRGLGELFF
TRBD1	TRBV7-8	13	CASSLGQGVTQYF
TRBD1	TRBV27	16	CASSLLGDRGMETQYF
NA	TRBV7-9	14	CASSLETRNSPLHF
NA	TRBV5-1	17	CASSNYLTGLGANVLTF
TRBD1	TRBV5-6	15	CASSYDRVNNYGYTF
TRBD1	TRBV12-3/TRBV12-4	13	CASRRQGRDGYTF
NA	TRBV28	13	CASRAAVLGPQHF
NA	TRBV28	19	CASSPTPDRLAKRRPPAFF
TRBD1	TRBV6-2/TRBV6-3	15	CASSYLWDRVNEQFF
TRBD1	TRBV3-1/TRBV3-2	15	CASSAGTGVTGELFF